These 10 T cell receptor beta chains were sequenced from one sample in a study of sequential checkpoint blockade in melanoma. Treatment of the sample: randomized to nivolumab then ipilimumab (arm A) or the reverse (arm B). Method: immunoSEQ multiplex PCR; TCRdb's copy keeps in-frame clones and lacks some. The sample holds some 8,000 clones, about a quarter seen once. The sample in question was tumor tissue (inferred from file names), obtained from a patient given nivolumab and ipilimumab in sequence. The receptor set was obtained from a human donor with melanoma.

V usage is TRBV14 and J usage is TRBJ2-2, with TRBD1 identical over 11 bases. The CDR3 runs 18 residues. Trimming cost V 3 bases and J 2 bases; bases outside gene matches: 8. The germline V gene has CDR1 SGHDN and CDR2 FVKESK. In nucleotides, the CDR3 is TGTGCCAGCAGCCAGCGAAGAGGACAGGGGGCCAACACCGGGGAGCTGTTTTTT. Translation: CASSQRRGQGANTGELFF.

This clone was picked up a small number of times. CDR3 DNA sequence: TGTGCCTGGAGTAGGGGACAGCACACCGGGGAGCTGTTTTTT. Protein sequence: CAWSRGQHTGELFF. This chain connects TRBV30 to TRBJ2-2, with 7 nucleotides matching TRBD1. The CDR3 is 14 amino acids. The germline CDR1 and CDR2 sequences are GTSNPN and SVGIG (reference sequence). V dropped 2 bases and J dropped 3; count of bases not matched to a gene: 3.

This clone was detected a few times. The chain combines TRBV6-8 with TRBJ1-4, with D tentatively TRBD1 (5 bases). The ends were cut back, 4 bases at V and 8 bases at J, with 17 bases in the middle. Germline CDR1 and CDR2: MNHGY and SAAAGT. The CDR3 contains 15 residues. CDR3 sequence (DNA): TGTGCCAGCAGTTTGGGGGACGCGGGCGGAGAAAAACTGTTTTTT. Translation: CASSLGDAGGEKLFF.

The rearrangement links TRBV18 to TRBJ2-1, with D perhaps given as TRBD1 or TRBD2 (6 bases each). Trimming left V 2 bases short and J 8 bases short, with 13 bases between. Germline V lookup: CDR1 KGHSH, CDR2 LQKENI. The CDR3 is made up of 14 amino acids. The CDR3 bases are TGTGCCAGCTCACCAGGAGGGGGGCTCGATGAGCAGTTCTTC. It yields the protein CASSPGGGLDEQFF.

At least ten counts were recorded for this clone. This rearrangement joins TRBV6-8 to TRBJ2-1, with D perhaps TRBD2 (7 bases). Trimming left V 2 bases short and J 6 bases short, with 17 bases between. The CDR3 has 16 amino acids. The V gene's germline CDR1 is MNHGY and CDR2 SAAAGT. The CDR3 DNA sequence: TGTGCCAGCAGTTACCCCAGAAGGGGGGGCCTCAATGAGCAGTTCTTC. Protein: CASSYPRRGGLNEQFF.

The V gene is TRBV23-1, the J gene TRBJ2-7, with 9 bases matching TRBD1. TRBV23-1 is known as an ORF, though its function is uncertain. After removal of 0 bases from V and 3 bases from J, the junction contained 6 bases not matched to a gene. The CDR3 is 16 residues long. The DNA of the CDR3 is TGCGCCAGCAGTCAATCCTCCGGGACAGGGTACTACGAGCAGTACTTC. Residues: CASSQSSGTGYYEQYF.

CDR3 sequence: CACSAKRFGSYNEQFF. As DNA, the CDR3 is TGTGCCTGCTCGGCTAAAAGGTTCGGGTCCTACAATGAGCAGTTCTTC. The rearrangement uses TRBV30 and TRBJ2-1; unclear D gene. Germline loops: CDR1 GTSNPN, CDR2 SVGIG (reference sequence). The CDR3 runs to 16 residues. V was clipped by 6 bases and J by 1 base, with 19 bases between them. The variable domain in full, with the rest retrieved from reference TRBV30 and TRBJ2-1, is SQTIHQWPATLVQPVGSPLSLECTVEGTSNPNLYWYRQAAGRGLQLLFYSVGIGQISSEVPQNLSASRPQDRQFILSSKKLLLSDSGFYLCACSAKRFGSYNEQFFGPGTRLTVL.

The CDR3 loop reads CASSSGPSYEQYF. CDR3 nucleotides: TGTGCCAGCAGCTCTGGGCCATCCTACGAGCAGTACTTC. The chain employs TRBV6-8 and TRBJ2-7; no clear D. Trimming removed 6 bases from V and 1 base from J, with 10 bases in between. CDR1 is MNHGY, CDR2 SAAAGT, per germline. The CDR3 spans 13 residues.

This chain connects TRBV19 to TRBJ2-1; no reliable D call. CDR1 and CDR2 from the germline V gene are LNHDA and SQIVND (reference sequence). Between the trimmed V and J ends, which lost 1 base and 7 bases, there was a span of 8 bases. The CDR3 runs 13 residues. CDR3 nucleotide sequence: TGTGCCAGTAGTATAGTCTCACGGAATGAGCAGTTCTTC. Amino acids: CASSIVSRNEQFF.

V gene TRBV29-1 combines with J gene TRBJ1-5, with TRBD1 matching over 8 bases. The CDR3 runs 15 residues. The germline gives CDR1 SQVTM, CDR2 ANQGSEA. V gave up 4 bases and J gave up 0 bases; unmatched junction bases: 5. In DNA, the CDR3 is TGCAGCGTTGCTACAGGGGGTGATAGCAATCAGCCCCAGCATTTT. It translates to CSVATGGDSNQPQHF. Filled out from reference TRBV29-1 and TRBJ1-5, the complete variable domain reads SAVISQKPSRDICQRGTSLTIQCQVDSQVTMMFWYRQQPGQSLTLIATANQGSEATYESGFVIDKFPISRPNLTFSTLTVSNMSPEDSSIYLCSVATGGDSNQPQHFGDGTRLSIL.